A single sample gave rise to the 19 T cell receptor beta chains below, sequenced in a study of blood T cell repertoires in COVID-19 (TCRdb year 2020). The library relied on the immunoSEQ multiplex PCR assay. Imported from immuneACCESS, the table was reduced by TCRdb to in-frame sequences with V and J called. These copies leave out some clones; in studies compared against another copy, an unresolved V gene accounts for under half, and the cause of the remainder is not known. The sample includes around 26,000 clones, with under 80% observed a single time. The ten largest account for over 30% of the sample. Material for sequencing was peripheral blood. These receptors were collected from a man between 65 and 85 years old with acute or convalescent COVID-19.

V and J are TRBV28 and TRBJ2-3; 11 bases fit TRBD2. The CDR3 is 17 residues long. CDR1 and CDR2 (germline): MDHEN, SYDVKM. After removal of 5 bases from V and 7 bases from J, the junction contained 14 bases not matched to a gene. The CDR3 bases are TGTGCCAGCAGTGGTATAGCGGGGGGGACGCACCATAATACGCAGTATTTT. It is translated as CASSGIAGGTHHNTQYF. The full variable domain, its missing parts supplied by reference TRBV28 and TRBJ2-3, is DVKVTQSSRYLVKRTGEKVFLECVQDMDHENMFWYRQDPGLGLRLIYFSYDVKMKEKGDIPEGYSVSREKKERFSLILESASTNQTSMYLCASSGIAGGTHHNTQYFGPGTRLTVL.

The rearrangement uses TRBV7-9 and TRBJ1-6; the match to TRBD1 covers 8 bases. With 4 bases clipped from V and 10 bases from J, the junction kept 9 bases outside the gene matches. This CDR3 is built from 15 residues. The germline gives CDR1 SEHNR, CDR2 FQNEAQ (reference sequence). CDR3 nucleotide sequence: TGTGCCAGCAGCTCTTCCGGGACAGGATACTCACCCCTCCACTTT. Translation gives CASSSSGTGYSPLHF.

This clone turned up a few times. The gene calls are TRBV3-1 (or the pseudogene TRBV3-2) and TRBJ2-7; 8 positions match TRBD2. The CDR3 sequence is 16 residues long. J was trimmed by 0 bases and V by 1 base; bases with no gene match: 5. The germline V gene has CDR1 LGHDT and CDR2 YNNKEL (reference sequence). DNA for the CDR3: TGTGCCAGCAGCCAAGGGTCCGGGAGGGTCTCCTACGAGCAGTACTTC. It specifies CASSQGSGRVSYEQYF.

J is TRBJ2-1 and V is TRBV7-6; 11 nucleotides align to TRBD1. CDR3 length: 15 residues. CDR1 is SGHVS, CDR2 FNYEAQ, per germline. The ends lost 3 bases at V and 10 bases at J; junction bases unmatched: 8. The CDR3 sequence: CASSLARDRGREQFF. CDR3 DNA: TGTGCCAGCAGCTTGGCCCGGGACAGGGGGAGGGAGCAGTTCTTC.

For the CDR3, the DNA is TGTGCCAGCTCACGACTCTCGGACTCCTACAATGAGCAGTTCTTC. This sequence encodes CASSRLSDSYNEQFF. This sequence joins TRBV18 and TRBJ2-1; no reliable D call. The CDR3 has 15 residues. The V gene lost 4 bases and the J gene lost 0 bases, with 10 bases spanning the gap. Germline-derived CDR1 and CDR2 are KGHSH and LQKENI. Based on the CDR3 plus reference TRBV18 and TRBJ2-1, the full variable domain is NAGVMQNPRHLVRRRGQEARLRCSPMKGHSHVYWYRQLPEEGLKFMVYLQKENIIDESGMPKERFSAEFPKEGPSILRIQQVVRGDSAAYFCASSRLSDSYNEQFFGPGTRLTVL.

The genes are TRBV7-2 and TRBJ2-4; no reliable D call. In germline, CDR1 is SGHTA, CDR2 FQGNSA. Trimming removed 5 bases at V and 0 bases at J, with 14 bases between. This CDR3 is built from 16 residues. The CDR3 loop reads CASSPGASLAKNIQYF. In nucleotides, the CDR3 is TGTGCCAGCAGCCCCGGAGCATCACTAGCCAAAAACATTCAGTACTTC.

In this sample, this clone turned up once. This chain links TRBV25-1 with TRBJ2-1, with 8 bases fitting TRBD1. This CDR3 region has 14 residues. The junction had 0 bases not matched to a gene; V was cut back by 5 bases and J by 0 bases. The germline V gene encodes CDR1 MGHDK and CDR2 SYGVNS. CDR3 in DNA: TGTGCCAGCAGTACAGGGGGCTCCTACAATGAGCAGTTCTTC. Its translation is CASSTGGSYNEQFF. Complete variable domain (other parts from reference TRBV25-1 and TRBJ2-1): EADIYQTPRYLVIGTGKKITLECSQTMGHDKMYWYQQDPGMELHLIHYSYGVNSTEKGDLSSESTVSRIRTEHFPLTLESARPSHTSQYLCASSTGGSYNEQFFGPGTRLTVL.

There are many counts of this clone. Here the CDR3 reads CASSPIPGTGVYEQYF. As DNA, the CDR3 is TGCGCCAGCAGCCCTATCCCCGGGACAGGGGTGTACGAGCAGTACTTC. The chain links TRBV4-1 to TRBJ2-7; 10 nucleotides align to TRBD1. V was pared by 4 bases and J by 4 bases, with 10 bases of the junction left unmatched. The germline CDR1 and CDR2 sequences are MGHRA and YSYEKL. The CDR3 runs to 16 residues.

This chain uses TRBV28 with TRBJ1-2; D gene unclear. Germline V gives CDR1 MDHEN, CDR2 SYDVKM. This CDR3 spans 13 amino acids. V was shortened by 6 bases and J by 8 bases, with 16 bases between the two germline ends. In nucleotides, the CDR3 is TGTGCCAGCAGAGGACGGGAGGTAGGGGGCTACACCTTC. Translation: CASRGREVGGYTF.

The rearrangement links TRBV7-2 to TRBJ1-2; possibly TRBD1 for D (6 bases). The CDR3 sequence is 14 residues long. Germline V lookup: CDR1 SGHTA, CDR2 FQGNSA. Trimming left V 1 base short and J 4 bases short, with 10 bases between. Here the CDR3 reads CASSLGGGGYGYTF. The CDR3 bases are TGTGCCAGCAGCTTAGGTGGGGGCGGCTATGGCTACACCTTC.

There are a few counts of this clone. V usage is TRBV6-5 and J usage is TRBJ1-4, with a tentative D call TRBD1 (6 bases). Between the trimmed V and J ends, which lost 0 bases and 7 bases, there was a span of 12 bases. The CDR3 runs to 15 residues. CDR1 and CDR2 (germline): MNHEY, SVGAGI. CDR3 region: CASSYSTGRGEKLFF. The CDR3 coding sequence is TGTGCCAGCAGTTACTCGACAGGCCGGGGTGAAAAACTGTTTTTT.

The chain joins TRBV7-6 to TRBJ2-2, with 10 bases matching TRBD1. Trimming removed 9 bases from V and 9 bases from J; junction bases left unmatched: 13. The CDR3 runs to 15 residues. Germline V gene data show CDR1 as SGHVS and CDR2 as FNYEAQ. CDR3 residues: CASCYPGQGYRELFF. In DNA form, the CDR3 reads TGTGCCAGTTGTTACCCGGGACAGGGGTATAGGGAGCTGTTTTTT.

This chain joins TRBV9 and TRBJ2-3; 7 bases line up with TRBD2. The trim removed 0 bases at V and 3 bases at J, leaving 7 bases unmatched. Per the germline V gene, CDR1 is SGDLS and CDR2 is YYNGEE. The CDR3 is made up of 16 amino acids. The CDR3 protein is CASSVGGGRVTDTQYF. The CDR3 DNA is TGTGCCAGCAGCGTAGGGGGCGGGAGAGTGACAGATACGCAGTATTTT.

The chain has TRBV5-1 and TRBJ2-7, with D unresolved. V shed 4 bases and J shed 2 bases, with 7 bases lying between them. The germline gives CDR1 SGHRS, CDR2 YFSETQ. The CDR3 runs 12 residues. The CDR3 DNA is TGCGCCAGCAGCCCAGAACCCTACGAGCAGTACTTC. Its protein is CASSPEPYEQYF.

The chain has TRBV5-1 and TRBJ1-1; weak D call: TRBD1 (6 bases). V lost 7 bases, J lost 6 bases, and 13 bases lay in between. Germline V gene sequence: CDR1 SGHRS, CDR2 YFSETQ. This CDR3 is built from 12 residues. The CDR3 DNA reads TGCGCCAGCGGGTGGGGGCAGGCTGAAGCTTTCTTT. This sequence encodes CASGWGQAEAFF. Complete variable domain (other parts from reference TRBV5-1 and TRBJ1-1): KAGVTQTPRYLIKTRGQQVTLSCSPISGHRSVSWYQQTPGQGLQFLFEYFSETQRNKGNFPGRFSGRQFSNSRSEMNVSTLELGDSALYLCASGWGQAEAFFGQGTRLTVV.

The rearrangement links TRBV7-9 to TRBJ2-7; 8 bases map to TRBD1. The V gene's germline CDR1 is SEHNR and CDR2 FQNEAQ (reference sequence). The CDR3 sequence is 14 residues long. J was trimmed by 1 base and V by 5 bases; bases with no gene match: 4. CDR3 in DNA: TGTGCCAGCAGCAAACAGGGGGTTTCCTACGAGCAGTACTTC. Residues: CASSKQGVSYEQYF.

CDR3 amino acids: CASSYGGVGSYEQYF. CDR3 nucleotide sequence: TGTGCCAGCAGTTACGGAGGGGTCGGATCCTACGAGCAGTACTTC. The chain carries TRBV6-2 or TRBV6-3 and TRBJ2-7; perhaps TRBD2 as D (6 bases). There are 15 residues in the CDR3. Germline CDR1 and CDR2: MNHEY and SVGEGT. Trimming pared 2 bases from V and 1 base from J, leaving 12 bases between.

The chain joins TRBV6-5 to TRBJ2-2, with D possibly matching TRBD1 (5 bases). V lost 7 bases to trimming and J lost 9 bases, with 15 bases between them. This CDR3 has 13 amino acids. Germline values: CDR1 MNHEY, CDR2 SVGAGI. CDR3 region: CASTTGFSRELFF. CDR3 sequence (DNA): TGTGCCAGCACTACAGGTTTTTCTCGGGAGCTGTTTTTT.

This clone was recorded once. CDR3 bases: TGTGCCAGCAGCTTAGAAGCTCTAGCGGGGGGAAGCTCCTACAATGAGCAGTTCTTC. It translates to CASSLEALAGGSSYNEQFF. The chain uses TRBV11-2 and TRBJ2-1; TRBD2 matches 11 bases. V lost 0 bases, J lost 0 bases, and 7 bases stayed unmatched. Germline lookup yields CDR1 SGHAT and CDR2 FQNNGV. This CDR3 has 19 residues.